The 18 T cell receptor beta chains in this list originate from one sample, sequenced in a study of human T cells and chemical hapten exposure. TCRdb reprocessed the RACE reads with MiXCR, giving one entry per CDR3 protein. Of roughly 100,000 distinct CDR3 sequences listed, 9.5% to 14% are singletons. Time point indicated: pre-sensitization, week 0. Treatment reported: therapeutic diphenylcyclopropenone sensitization with weekly scalp DPC. The sample here was whole blood, taken in connection with sensitization to the hapten diphenylcyclopropenone (DPC). Every receptor here comes from a woman in her sixties with alopecia areata. Some clones in this sample may be carry-over from other donors' samples.

J is TRBJ2-3 and V is TRBV18; 8 nucleotides align to TRBD1. There are 15 residues in the CDR3. Unmatched junction bases numbered 6, after V lost 2 bases and J lost 5 bases. The germline V gene has CDR1 KGHSH and CDR2 LQKENI. This CDR3 reads CASSPFQGAEDTQYF. CDR3 nucleotides: TGTGCCAGCTCACCATTCCAGGGGGCTGAAGATACGCAGTATTTT.

This clonotype appeared a few times. The CDR3 DNA reads as TGCGCCAGCAGTGCCGGACAGCAAACCTACGAGCAGTACTTC. It is translated as CASSAGQQTYEQYF. This rearrangement joins TRBV10-1 to TRBJ2-7; D may be TRBD1 (6 bases). The CDR3 has 14 amino acids. Trimming stripped 4 bases from V and 2 bases from J, with 12 bases between. Germline V lookup: CDR1 WNHNN, CDR2 SYGVQD (reference sequence).

This clonotype has at least ten counts. The chain carries TRBV15 and TRBJ2-3; 9 bases agree with TRBD2. V shed 3 bases, J shed 6 bases, and the junction held 7 bases outside the gene matches. CDR1 and CDR2 from the germline V gene are LNHNV and YYDKDF (reference sequence). CDR3 size: 15 residues. The CDR3 coding sequence is TGTGCCACCAGCAGGGAAATAGCGGGGGCGGATACGCAGTATTTT. Its translation is CATSREIAGADTQYF.

The chain employs TRBV5-1 and TRBJ2-5; 7 bases are a match to TRBD2. V trimming: 2 bases; J trimming: 3 bases; junction bases outside the gene matches: 4. Germline V lookup: CDR1 SGHRS, CDR2 YFSETQ. The CDR3 covers 14 residues. The CDR3 loop is CASSFSGLKETQYF. Here the CDR3 DNA reads TGCGCCAGCAGCTTTAGCGGGTTAAAAGAGACCCAGTACTTC.

This clonotype was detected a few times. The chain combines TRBV10-3 with TRBJ2-3; the match to TRBD2 covers 8 bases. Losses at the gene ends were 5 bases for V and 4 bases for J; bases not matched to a gene: 8. The CDR3 totals 15 residues. Per the germline V gene, CDR1 is ENHRY and CDR2 is SYGVKD. The CDR3 nucleotides are TGTGCCATCAGTCCTCCGGGACTAGGAGCAGATACGCAGTATTTT. Translation gives CAISPPGLGADTQYF.

This clonotype has just a few counts. The chain carries TRBV7-3 and TRBJ2-7, with a tentative D call TRBD2 (6 bases). This CDR3 contains 13 residues. CDR1 and CDR2 from the germline V gene are SGHTA and FQGTGA. V was pared by 5 bases and J by 4 bases, with 12 bases between. CDR3 bases: TGTGCCAGCAGCGCCAACGGAGGGTACGAGCAGTACTTC. It codes for CASSANGGYEQYF. Using reference TRBV7-3 and TRBJ2-7 for the parts outside the CDR3, the full variable domain is GAGVSQTPSNKVTEKGKYVELRCDPISGHTALYWYRQSLGQGPEFLIYFQGTGAADDSGLPNDRFFAVRPEGSVSTLKIQRTERGDSAVYLCASSANGGYEQYFGPGTRLTVT.

At least ten counts were recorded for this clonotype. The V and J genes are TRBV6-6 and TRBJ1-4; 8 positions agree with TRBD1. From germline, CDR1 is MNHNY and CDR2 SVGAGI (reference sequence). The CDR3 runs 16 residues. Trimming cost V 8 bases and J 7 bases; bases outside gene matches: 15. For the CDR3, the DNA is TGTGCCAGCCAGCATAGCCGTACAGGGGGTGGTGAAAAACTGTTTTTT. It translates to CASQHSRTGGGEKLFF.

This rearrangement joins TRBV20-1 to TRBJ2-7, with D possibly TRBD1 on 6 matching bases. Germline V CDR1 and CDR2: DFQATT, SNEGSKA (reference sequence). V lost 0 bases, J lost 7 bases, and 13 bases lay in between. This CDR3 has 13 residues. For the CDR3, the DNA is TGCAGTGCTAGAGATCAGCCAGGGGTAGAGCAGTACTTC. Translation gives CSARDQPGVEQYF.

This clonotype was observed many times. This chain connects TRBV5-1 to TRBJ2-7; TRBD1 is a possible D gene (5 bases). Deletions cut 4 bases from V and 4 bases from J, with 18 bases between. From germline, CDR1 is SGHRS and CDR2 YFSETQ. This CDR3 contains 15 residues. CDR3 nucleotide sequence: TGCGCCAGCAGCCCTCGGGCAGGGCAGGGTTACGAGCAGTACTTC. This codes for CASSPRAGQGYEQYF.

The table lists this clonotype with many counts. The chain is built from TRBV20-1 and TRBJ2-4; 10 bases match TRBD2. The junction had 9 bases not matched to a gene; V was cut back by 3 bases and J by 1 base. CDR3 size: 17 residues. In germline, CDR1 is DFQATT, CDR2 SNEGSKA (reference sequence). The CDR3 spells CSARSAGGRLAKNIQYF. DNA for the CDR3: TGCAGTGCTAGGTCAGCGGGGGGGCGTTTGGCCAAAAACATTCAGTACTTC.

A few counts support this clonotype. This chain uses TRBV7-2 with TRBJ2-5, with unresolved D. Germline V gene data show CDR1 as SGHTA and CDR2 as FQGNSA. The CDR3 contains 13 residues. V was pared by 5 bases and J by 3 bases, with 10 bases between. CDR3 nucleotide sequence: TGTGCCAGCAGCCCCAACCCTAAAGAGACCCAGTACTTC. Translation: CASSPNPKETQYF. The variable domain in full, completed from reference TRBV7-2 and TRBJ2-5, reads GAGVSQSPSNKVTEKGKDVELRCDPISGHTALYWYRQSLGQGLEFLIYFQGNSAPDKSGLPSDRFSAERTGGSVSTLTIQRTQQEDSAVYLCASSPNPKETQYFGPGTRLLVL.

To note about this clonotype: The missing conserved phenylalanine or tryptophan at the end of this CDR3 makes a read error likely. The rearrangement joins TRBV5-1 to TRBJ1-2, with D unresolved. Per germline, CDR1 SGHRS and CDR2 YFSETQ. Deletions cut 4 bases from V and 4 bases from J, with 8 bases between. CDR3 length: 12 amino acids. Here the CDR3 DNA reads TGCGCCAGCAGCCTGGGCGTCTATGGCTACACCATC. Protein product: CASSLGVYGYTI.

In this sample, this clonotype turned up many times. The chain recombines TRBV10-1 with TRBJ2-1; a possible D gene is TRBD2 (5 bases). The germline CDR1 and CDR2 sequences are WNHNN and SYGVQD (reference sequence). The V gene lost 4 bases and the J gene lost 8 bases, with 21 bases spanning the gap. The CDR3 is 16 residues long. The CDR3 loop reads CASSVSFGTGSDEQFF. The CDR3 bases are TGCGCCAGCAGTGTCAGTTTTGGAACGGGATCTGATGAGCAGTTCTTC.

The chain combines TRBV7-9 with TRBJ1-2, with 8 bases identical to TRBD1. J was trimmed by 0 bases and V by 5 bases; bases with no gene match: 11. Germline V CDR1 and CDR2: SEHNR, FQNEAQ (reference sequence). This CDR3 spans 17 amino acids. The CDR3 is CASSHKTGVLANYGYTF. The CDR3 coding sequence is TGTGCCAGCAGCCACAAGACAGGGGTCTTAGCTAACTATGGCTACACCTTC.

This clonotype was seen a handful of times. V gene TRBV6-1 combines with J gene TRBJ1-1; D possibly corresponds to TRBD1 (6 bases). The CDR3 loop spans 13 amino acids. Trimming cost V 8 bases and J 1 base, with 11 bases left between them. The germline CDR1 and CDR2 sequences are MNHNS and SASEGT. The CDR3 loop is CASSRGANTEAFF. The DNA for the CDR3 is TGTGCCAGCTCCCGGGGGGCGAACACTGAAGCTTTCTTT.

This clonotype was counted at least ten times. This chain joins TRBV7-2 and TRBJ1-5, with D unresolved. The germline gives CDR1 SGHTA, CDR2 FQGNSA. The V end was cut by 1 base, the J end by 7 bases, with 5 bases between. This CDR3 has 12 amino acids. The CDR3 loop is CASSLDGQPQHF. CDR3 in DNA: TGTGCCAGCAGCTTAGATGGCCAGCCCCAGCATTTT.

This clonotype was counted only a few times. J is TRBJ2-3 and V is TRBV20-1; maybe TRBD2 (5 bases). CDR1 and CDR2 (germline): DFQATT, SNEGSKA (reference sequence). This CDR3 has 14 residues. Trimming removed 1 base from V and 4 bases from J, with 12 bases in between. CDR3 in amino acids: CSARVSEEADTQYF. The CDR3 DNA sequence: TGCAGTGCTAGAGTTTCCGAGGAGGCAGATACGCAGTATTTT.

This clonotype came up many times. The gene calls are TRBV7-2 and TRBJ2-3, with a possible D match to TRBD1 (5 bases). The V gene lost 3 bases and the J gene lost 6 bases, with 13 bases spanning the gap. The CDR3 runs to 14 residues. Germline V gene lookup returns CDR1 SGHTA and CDR2 FQGNSA. CDR3 amino acids: CASSLYRTPDTQYF. The CDR3 DNA reads as TGTGCCAGCAGCTTGTACCGGACACCTGATACGCAGTATTTT.